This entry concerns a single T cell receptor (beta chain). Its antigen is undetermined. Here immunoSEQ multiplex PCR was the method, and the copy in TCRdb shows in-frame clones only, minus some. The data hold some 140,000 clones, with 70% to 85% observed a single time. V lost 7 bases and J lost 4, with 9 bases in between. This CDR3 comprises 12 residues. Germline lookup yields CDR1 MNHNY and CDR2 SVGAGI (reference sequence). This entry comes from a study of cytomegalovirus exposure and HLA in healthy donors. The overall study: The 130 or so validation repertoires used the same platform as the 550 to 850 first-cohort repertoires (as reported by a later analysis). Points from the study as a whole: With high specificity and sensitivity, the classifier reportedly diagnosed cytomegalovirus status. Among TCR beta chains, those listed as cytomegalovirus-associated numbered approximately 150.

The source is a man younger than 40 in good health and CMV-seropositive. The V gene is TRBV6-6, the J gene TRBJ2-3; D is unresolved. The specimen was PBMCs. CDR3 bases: TGTGCCAGCACCTCTCAGTCAGATACGCAGTATTTT. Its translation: CASTSQSDTQYF.